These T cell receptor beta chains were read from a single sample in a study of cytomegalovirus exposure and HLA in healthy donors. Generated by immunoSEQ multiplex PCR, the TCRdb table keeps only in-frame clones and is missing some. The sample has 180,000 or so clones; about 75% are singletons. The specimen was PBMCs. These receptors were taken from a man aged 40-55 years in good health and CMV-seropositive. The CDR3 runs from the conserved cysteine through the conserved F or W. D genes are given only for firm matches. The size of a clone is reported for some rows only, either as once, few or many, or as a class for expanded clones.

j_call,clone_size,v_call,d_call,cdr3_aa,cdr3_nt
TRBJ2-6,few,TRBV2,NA,CASSETSNSGANVLTF,TGTGCCAGCAGTGAGACATCTAACTCTGGGGCCAACGTCCTGACTTTC
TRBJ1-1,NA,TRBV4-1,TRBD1,CASSQERVLDRRTTEAFF,TGCGCCAGCAGCCAAGAAAGGGTATTGGACAGGCGAACCACTGAAGCTTTCTTT
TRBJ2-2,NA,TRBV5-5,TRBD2,CASSGTSGSPNTGELFF,TGTGCCAGCAGCGGGACTAGCGGGAGCCCGAACACCGGGGAGCTGTTTTTT
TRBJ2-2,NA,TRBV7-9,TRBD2,CASSLGSGTNTGELFF,TGTGCCAGCAGCTTAGGAAGCGGGACGAACACCGGGGAGCTGTTTTTT
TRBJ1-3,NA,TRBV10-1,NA,CASSQGLNSGNTIYF,TGCGCCAGCAGCCAGGGACTGAACTCTGGAAACACCATATATTTT
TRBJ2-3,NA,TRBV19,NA,CASSILDGTSTDTQYF,TGTGCCAGTAGTATTTTGGACGGGACTAGCACAGATACGCAGTATTTT
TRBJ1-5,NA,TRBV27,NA,CASSLYGGSNQPQHF,TGTGCCAGCAGTTTGTACGGGGGATCCAATCAGCCCCAGCATTTT
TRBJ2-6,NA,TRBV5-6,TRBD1,CASSFLQGAFGANGLTF,TGTGCCAGCAGCTTTTTACAGGGGGCTTTTGGGGCCAACGGCCTGACTTTC
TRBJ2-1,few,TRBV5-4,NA,CASSSIDSNEQFF,TGTGCCAGCAGCTCCATTGACAGCAATGAGCAGTTCTTC
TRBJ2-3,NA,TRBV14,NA,CASSQRVLYTDTQYF,TGTGCCAGCAGCCAACGCGTCCTATACACAGATACGCAGTATTTT
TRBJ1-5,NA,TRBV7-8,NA,CASSPSPRSYSNQPQHF,TGTGCCAGCAGCCCATCACCACGGTCCTATAGCAATCAGCCCCAGCATTTT
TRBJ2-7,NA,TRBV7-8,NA,CASSPDRRALTYEQYF,TGTGCCAGCAGCCCGGATCGGCGGGCGTTGACCTACGAGCAGTACTTC
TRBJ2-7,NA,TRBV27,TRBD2,CASSLWLAGAGEQYF,TGTGCCAGCAGTTTATGGCTAGCGGGAGCCGGCGAGCAGTACTTC
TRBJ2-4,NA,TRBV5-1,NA,CASSLGEAAGNSQYF,TGCGCCAGCAGCTTGGGGGAGGCCGCCGGAAACAGTCAGTACTTC
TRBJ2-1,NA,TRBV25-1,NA,CASRGASSYNEQFF,TGTGCCAGCAGGGGGGCGAGCTCCTACAATGAGCAGTTCTTC
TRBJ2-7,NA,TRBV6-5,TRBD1,CASSRDSPSYEQYF,TGTGCCAGCAGCCGGGACAGCCCTTCCTACGAGCAGTACTTC
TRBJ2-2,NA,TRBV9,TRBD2,CASSTQAGGPTGELFF,TGTGCCAGCAGCACCCAAGCGGGAGGGCCAACCGGGGAGCTGTTTTTT
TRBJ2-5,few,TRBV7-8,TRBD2,CASSLRLAGYQETQYF,TGTGCCAGCAGCTTACGACTAGCGGGGTACCAAGAGACCCAGTACTTC
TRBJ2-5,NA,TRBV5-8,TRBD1,CASSLAGGQETQYF,TGTGCCAGCAGCTTGGCAGGGGGTCAAGAGACCCAGTACTTC